This T cell receptor (beta chain) was identified in a study of Ad26.COV2.S vaccination and SARS-CoV-2 variants. For the study at large: The trial was COV1001 and the donor's arm was Ad26.COV2.S. The study's findings and limits: Responses of T cells in total may have been underestimated by the TCR breadth and depth analyses. It was vaccine recipients, not placebo recipients, who had the higher spike-specific TCR breadth.

Notes on this clone: What it binds is unknown.

Treatment denoted: roughly 20 received Ad26.COV2.S at low or high dose, single or two shots; about five received placebo; per-sample allocation not given. Material that was analyzed had been drawn on day 63 after the first vaccine or placebo injection. The sample came from a Boston adult aged 18-55 years. Germline-derived CDR1 and CDR2 are LGHNA and YNFKEQ. CDR3 length: 18 amino acids. V lost 0 bases, J lost 6 bases, and 15 bases stayed unmatched. Profiling relied on immunoSEQ multiplex PCR, and the TCRdb table lists in-frame clones only, not all of them. The sample carries around 340,000 clones, 86% recorded once.

The sample consisted of peripheral blood, taken in a trial of Ad26.COV2.S vaccine versus placebo. The chain combines TRBV4-2 with TRBJ2-3; 7 positions agree with TRBD2. This clonotype originated in a person between 18 and 65 years old who received the Ad26.COV2.S COVID-19 vaccine or a placebo. CDR3 bases: TGTGCCAGCAGCCAAGATAAGGGTCTAGCGGTGCTAGCGGATACGCAGTATTTT. Protein: CASSQDKGLAVLADTQYF.